These 29 T cell receptor beta chains came from one sample sequenced in a study of blood T cells in healthy people across ages. Alongside a J-beta primer mix, a sample-barcoded 5' primer served in a second PCR lasting about 7 to 12 cycles. One entry per CDR3 protein results from TCRdb running MiXCR on the 5' RACE reads. The profile shows around 780,000 distinct CDR3 sequences, around 25% of them singletons. This sample also appeared in a second study, on T cells of mothers and their children.

The source material was blood. The origin of the receptors is a boy aged 5-17 years in good health.

V gene TRBV15 combines with J gene TRBJ2-5; D perhaps matches TRBD2 (6 bases). The J call may not be correct, given that the DNA end is closer to TRBJ2-7. Germline-derived CDR1 and CDR2 are LNHNV and YYDKDF (reference sequence). This CDR3 region has 14 residues. The CDR3 sequence: CATSSGGFGDEQYF. The CDR3 DNA reads as TGTGCCACCAGTAGCGGCGGGTTTGGCGACGAGCAGTACTTC.

CDR3 coding DNA: TGTGCCAGCAGTTGGGGCGACAGGACAGTGGGCTACACCTTC. It is translated as CASSWGDRTVGYTF. V gene TRBV6-9 combines with J gene TRBJ1-2; TRBD1 is a possible D gene (6 bases). The germline V and J ends were trimmed by 4 bases and 8 bases, with 17 bases remaining between them. Germline CDR1 is MNHGY and CDR2 is SVAAGI. This CDR3 region has 14 residues.

There are a few counts of this clonotype. The chain has TRBV6-2 or TRBV6-3 and TRBJ1-1; possible D gene TRBD1, 6 bases. The CDR3 contains 14 residues. V was clipped by 6 bases and J by 6 bases, with 17 bases between them. Germline CDR1 reads MNHEY; CDR2 reads SVGEGT. For the CDR3, the DNA is TGTGCCAGCAGGACAGGAATATCCCCCCCTGAAGCTTTCTTT. Amino acids: CASRTGISPPEAFF.

V gene TRBV28 combines with J gene TRBJ2-3; D is uncertain. V gave up 2 bases and J gave up 2 bases, with 11 bases separating them. The CDR3 is 15 amino acids. The germline gives CDR1 MDHEN, CDR2 SYDVKM. Here the CDR3 reads CASSLVGLNTDTQYF. In nucleotides, the CDR3 is TGTGCCAGCAGTTTAGTCGGCTTAAACACAGATACGCAGTATTTT.

This clonotype has just a few counts. This chain uses TRBV6-5 with TRBJ1-6, with 8 bases lining up with TRBD1. Germline V gene sequence: CDR1 MNHEY, CDR2 SVGAGI. This CDR3 comprises 15 residues. V lost 0 bases and J lost 11; bases outside the gene matches: 6. The CDR3 spells CASSYSSTGDTPLHF. In DNA form, the CDR3 reads TGTGCCAGCAGTTACTCCTCGACAGGGGATACACCCCTCCACTTT.

This clonotype has only a few counts. The genes are TRBV25-1 and TRBJ2-3, with 11 bases fitting TRBD2. The CDR3 spans 16 residues. The trim removed 3 bases at V and 1 base at J, leaving 3 bases unmatched. CDR1 is MGHDK, CDR2 SYGVNS, per germline. The DNA of the CDR3 is TGTGCCAGCAGTGACGGACTAGCGGGCCGCACAGATACGCAGTATTTT. It yields the protein CASSDGLAGRTDTQYF.

This clonotype was seen more than once but under ten times. The J gene is TRBJ1-1, the V gene TRBV18; TRBD1 matches 7 bases. The trim removed 6 bases at V and 5 bases at J, leaving 12 bases unmatched. The CDR3 sequence is 15 residues long. Germline CDR1 is KGHSH and CDR2 is LQKENI. DNA of the CDR3: TGTGCCAGCTCCCTCGGAGAGGGGGCCGTGACTGAAGCTTTCTTT. It encodes CASSLGEGAVTEAFF. The full variable domain, rest sourced from reference TRBV18 and TRBJ1-1, is NAGVMQNPRHLVRRRGQEARLRCSPMKGHSHVYWYRQLPEEGLKFMVYLQKENIIDESGMPKERFSAEFPKEGPSILRIQQVVRGDSAAYFCASSLGEGAVTEAFFGQGTRLTVV.

The V call is TRBV3-1, the J call TRBJ2-5, with 11 bases aligning to TRBD2. The J segment lost 5 bases and the V segment lost 3 bases, leaving 5 bases of the junction unmatched. CDR3 length equals 15 residues. From germline, CDR1 is LGHDT and CDR2 YNNKEL (reference sequence). The CDR3 is CASSQRTSGLETQYF. The CDR3 DNA is TGTGCCAGCAGCCAGAGGACTAGCGGGCTCGAGACCCAGTACTTC.

This clonotype was counted between two and nine times. The genes are TRBV28 and TRBJ2-6; D not certain. CDR1 and CDR2 (germline): MDHEN, SYDVKM. The V and J ends lost 2 bases and 0 bases respectively, with 11 bases between them. There are 17 residues in the CDR3. CDR3 sequence (DNA): TGTGCCAGCAGTTTACGGGCGGTCGTCTCTGGGGCCAACGTCCTGACTTTC. Its protein is CASSLRAVVSGANVLTF.

This clonotype was counted a few times. The CDR3 sequence: CSVGTNEKLFF. The CDR3 DNA follows: TGCAGCGTTGGAACTAATGAAAAACTGTTTTTT. The V call is TRBV29-1, the J call TRBJ1-4, with D uncertain. Germline lookup yields CDR1 SQVTM and CDR2 ANQGSEA. Trimming removed 4 bases from V and 1 base from J, with 1 base in between. This CDR3 spans 11 amino acids.

Note on this clonotype: This clone may be a read error of a much larger clone one base away. The rearrangement links TRBV13 to TRBJ2-1; 7 nucleotides line up with TRBD1. This CDR3 comprises 15 residues. The V gene's germline CDR1 is PRHDT and CDR2 FYEKMQ (reference sequence). CDR3 bases: TGTGCCAGCAGCCGGATGGGGACAGACCCGTTTGAGCAGTGCTTC. Its translation: CASSRMGTDPFEQCF.

The rearrangement joins TRBV29-1 to TRBJ1-5, with TRBD1 as a possible D gene (6 bases). Trimming stripped 4 bases from V and 7 bases from J, with 11 bases between. Germline CDR1 and CDR2: SQVTM and ANQGSEA. CDR3 length equals 12 residues. The CDR3 DNA follows: TGCAGCGTTGGGCAGGACAGCCAGCCCCAGCATTTT. This gives the protein CSVGQDSQPQHF.

This clonotype was observed a handful of times. The genes are TRBV7-3 and TRBJ1-2, with 7 bases fitting TRBD1. CDR1 and CDR2 from the germline V gene are SGHTA and FQGTGA. Unmatched junction bases numbered 6, after V lost 5 bases and J lost 6 bases. The CDR3 has 13 amino acids. The CDR3 loop reads CASSVTGDDGYTF. As DNA, the CDR3 is TGTGCCAGCAGCGTCACAGGGGATGATGGCTACACCTTC.

The chain is built from TRBV19 and TRBJ2-1, with a tentative D call TRBD1 (5 bases). Germline CDR1 is LNHDA and CDR2 is SQIVND (reference sequence). V was pared by 2 bases and J by 4 bases, with 12 bases between. The CDR3 is made up of 15 amino acids. The CDR3 spells CASSITDSFYNEQFF. The CDR3 DNA follows: TGTGCCAGTAGTATAACAGACAGCTTTTACAATGAGCAGTTCTTC. The whole variable domain, remainder taken from reference TRBV19 and TRBJ2-1, is DGGITQSPKYLFRKEGQNVTLSCEQNLNHDAMYWYRQDPGQGLRLIYYSQIVNDFQKGDIAEGYSVSREKKESFPLTVTSAQKNPTAFYLCASSITDSFYNEQFFGPGTRLTVL.

There are a few counts of this clonotype. The chain employs TRBV11-2 and TRBJ2-1; D might be TRBD2 (5 bases). V was clipped by 0 bases and J by 6 bases, with 6 bases between them. The CDR3 sequence is 13 residues long. CDR1 and CDR2 (germline): SGHAT, FQNNGV. CDR3 in amino acids: CASSLEGSNEQFF. In DNA, the CDR3 is TGTGCCAGCAGCTTAGAGGGGAGCAATGAGCAGTTCTTC.

This clonotype was observed a handful of times. This rearrangement joins TRBV29-1 to TRBJ2-5; a weak D match, TRBD2 (6 bases). The DNA end is more similar to TRBJ2-7, so the J call may be wrong. CDR1 is SQVTM, CDR2 ANQGSEA, per germline. This CDR3 has 12 residues. CDR3 DNA: TGCAGCGTCGGGGCGGGACCCTACGAGCAGTACTTC. Protein sequence: CSVGAGPYEQYF.

The V gene is TRBV7-9, the J gene TRBJ2-1; the match to TRBD1 covers 12 bases. This CDR3 has 17 residues. With 0 bases clipped from V and 8 bases from J, the junction kept 8 bases outside the gene matches. Germline V gene sequence: CDR1 SEHNR, CDR2 FQNEAQ (reference sequence). The chain's CDR3 is CASSLAGWDRGHYEQFF. The CDR3 DNA reads TGTGCCAGCAGCTTAGCCGGATGGGACAGGGGGCACTATGAGCAGTTCTTC.

The rearrangement joins TRBV9 to TRBJ2-2; 8 bases are shared with TRBD1. The CDR3 has 14 amino acids. CDR1 and CDR2 (germline): SGDLS, YYNGEE. With V trimmed by 5 bases and J by 4 bases, 4 bases remained unmatched. CDR3 sequence (DNA): TGTGCCAGCAGGGGACAGGCGGGCACCGGGGAGCTGTTTTTT. Its protein is CASRGQAGTGELFF. The variable domain in full, completed from reference TRBV9 and TRBJ2-2, reads DSGVTQTPKHLITATGQRVTLRCSPRSGDLSVYWYQQSLDQGLQFLIQYYNGEERAKGNILERFSAQQFPDLHSELNLSSLELGDSALYFCASRGQAGTGELFFGEGSRLTVL.

This clonotype was seen a few times. The chain joins TRBV7-6 to TRBJ1-4, with D maybe TRBD1 (6 bases). The CDR3 runs 15 residues. The ends were cut back, 4 bases at V and 5 bases at J, with 14 bases in the middle. Germline CDR1 reads SGHVS; CDR2 reads FNYEAQ. For the CDR3, the DNA is TGTGCCAGCAGCTCACACGGGGGCTCGAATGAAAAACTGTTTTTT. This gives the protein CASSSHGGSNEKLFF.

The chain is built from TRBV7-6 and TRBJ2-1, with 9 bases that match TRBD2. Germline CDR1 is SGHVS and CDR2 is FNYEAQ. This CDR3 is built from 16 residues. V lost 5 bases, J lost 0 bases, and 5 bases stayed unmatched. For the CDR3, the DNA is TGTGCCAGCAGCCCTCGAGCGGGGGGCTCCTACAATGAGCAGTTCTTC. Translated, it gives CASSPRAGGSYNEQFF.

The chain carries TRBV5-1 and TRBJ1-4; 9 bases fit TRBD1. With V trimmed by 1 base and J by 7 bases, 5 bases remained unmatched. This CDR3 is 15 amino acids long. Germline loops: CDR1 SGHRS, CDR2 YFSETQ. The CDR3 is CASSLPGQGIEKLFF. CDR3 coding DNA: TGCGCCAGCAGCTTGCCCGGACAGGGGATTGAAAAACTGTTTTTT.

This rearrangement joins TRBV11-1 to TRBJ1-1; D not certain. V was shortened by 0 bases and J by 11 bases, with 13 bases between the two germline ends. Germline CDR1 reads SGHAT; CDR2 reads FQDESV (reference sequence). The CDR3 has 13 amino acids. CDR3 sequence (DNA): TGTGCCAGCAGCTTAGCGGAGTCCCAAGGGGCTTTCTTT. It encodes CASSLAESQGAFF.

This chain joins TRBV9 and TRBJ2-1; 11 bases map to TRBD2. After removal of 4 bases from V and 6 bases from J, the junction contained 12 bases not matched to a gene. Per the germline V gene, CDR1 is SGDLS and CDR2 is YYNGEE. The CDR3 runs 17 residues. CDR3 residues: CASSLQPGTSGVNEQFF. DNA for the CDR3: TGTGCCAGCAGCTTACAACCCGGGACTAGCGGCGTCAATGAGCAGTTCTTC.

This clonotype was detected a few times. The chain has TRBV20-1 and TRBJ2-7; D assignment may be TRBD1 or TRBD2 (5 bases each). V was pared by 5 bases and J by 5 bases, with 19 bases between. Germline V gene data show CDR1 as DFQATT and CDR2 as SNEGSKA (reference sequence). This CDR3 is 14 amino acids long. CDR3 sequence: CSAREGTAWDEQYF. The CDR3 region has the DNA TGCAGTGCTCGCGAAGGGACGGCCTGGGACGAGCAGTACTTC.

The rearrangement uses TRBV5-1 and TRBJ2-5, with D perhaps being TRBD1 or TRBD2 (5 bases each). Germline assignment: CDR1 SGHRS and CDR2 YFSETQ. The CDR3 is 14 residues long. V was trimmed by 4 bases and J by 0 bases, leaving 10 bases between them. The CDR3 sequence: CASSQGGYQETQYF. The CDR3 bases are TGCGCCAGCAGCCAGGGCGGGTACCAAGAGACCCAGTACTTC.

The chain employs TRBV6-1 and TRBJ2-5, with 7 nucleotides matching TRBD2. The CDR3 runs 17 residues. The germline CDR1 and CDR2 sequences are MNHNS and SASEGT. The ends lost 8 bases at V and 5 bases at J; junction bases unmatched: 20. This CDR3 is CASYRGGAGLAWETQYF. The CDR3, as DNA: TGTGCCAGCTACCGAGGAGGAGCGGGGCTTGCTTGGGAGACCCAGTACTTC.

This clonotype was counted a few times. The J gene is TRBJ2-7, the V gene TRBV28, with D maybe TRBD1 (7 bases). The CDR3 length is 14 residues. From germline, CDR1 is MDHEN and CDR2 SYDVKM. The V gene lost 4 bases and the J gene lost 3 bases, with 13 bases spanning the gap. CDR3 sequence reads: CASSSRQGLYEQYF. CDR3 nucleotide sequence: TGTGCCAGCAGTTCGAGACAGGGACTCTACGAGCAGTACTTC.

The J gene is TRBJ1-3, the V gene TRBV9; D is unclear. CDR1 is SGDLS, CDR2 YYNGEE, per germline. The CDR3 is 13 residues long. V shed 0 bases and J shed 8 bases, with 9 bases lying between them. The CDR3 reads CASSVGSEDTIYF. The CDR3 nucleotides read TGTGCCAGCAGCGTAGGGTCAGAGGACACCATATATTTT.

The chain carries TRBV6-5 and TRBJ2-3, with D unresolved. The ends were cut back, 3 bases at V and 1 base at J, with 11 bases in the middle. Germline V gives CDR1 MNHEY, CDR2 SVGAGI. This CDR3 comprises 15 residues. The CDR3: CASSYSLRRTDTQYF. The CDR3, as DNA: TGTGCCAGCAGTTATTCTCTTCGCCGCACAGATACGCAGTATTTT.